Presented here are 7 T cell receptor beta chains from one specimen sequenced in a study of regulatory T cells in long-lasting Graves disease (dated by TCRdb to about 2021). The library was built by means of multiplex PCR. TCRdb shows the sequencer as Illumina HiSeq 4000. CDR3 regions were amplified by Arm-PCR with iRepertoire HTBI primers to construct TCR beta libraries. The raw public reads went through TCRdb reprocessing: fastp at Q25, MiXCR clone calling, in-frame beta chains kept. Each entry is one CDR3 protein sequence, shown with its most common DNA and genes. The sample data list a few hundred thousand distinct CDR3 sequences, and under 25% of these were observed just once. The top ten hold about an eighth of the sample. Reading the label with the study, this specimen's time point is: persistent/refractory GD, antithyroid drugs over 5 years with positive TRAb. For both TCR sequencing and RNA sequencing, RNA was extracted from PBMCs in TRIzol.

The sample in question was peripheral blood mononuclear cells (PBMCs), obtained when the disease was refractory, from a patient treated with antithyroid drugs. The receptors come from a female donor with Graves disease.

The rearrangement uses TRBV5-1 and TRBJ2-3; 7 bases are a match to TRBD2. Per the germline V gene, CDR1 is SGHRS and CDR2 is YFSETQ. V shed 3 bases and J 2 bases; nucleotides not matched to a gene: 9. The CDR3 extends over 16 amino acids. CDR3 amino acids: CASSSKLAQSTDTQYF. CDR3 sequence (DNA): TGCGCCAGCAGCTCCAAACTAGCGCAATCCACAGATACGCAGTATTTT.

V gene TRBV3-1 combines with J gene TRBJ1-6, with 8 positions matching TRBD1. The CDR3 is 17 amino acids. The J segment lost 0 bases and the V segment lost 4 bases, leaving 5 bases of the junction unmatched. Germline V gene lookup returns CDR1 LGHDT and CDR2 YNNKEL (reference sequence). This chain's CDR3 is CASSLGQGRSYNSPLHF. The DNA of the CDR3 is TGTGCCAGCAGCCTAGGACAGGGACGCTCCTATAATTCACCCCTCCACTTT.

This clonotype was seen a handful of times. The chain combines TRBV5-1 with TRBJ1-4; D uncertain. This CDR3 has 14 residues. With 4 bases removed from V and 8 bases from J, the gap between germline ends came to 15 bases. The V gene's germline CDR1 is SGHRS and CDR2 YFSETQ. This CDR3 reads CASSPGLPPEKLFF. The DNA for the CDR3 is TGCGCCAGCAGCCCCGGACTTCCCCCAGAAAAACTGTTTTTT.

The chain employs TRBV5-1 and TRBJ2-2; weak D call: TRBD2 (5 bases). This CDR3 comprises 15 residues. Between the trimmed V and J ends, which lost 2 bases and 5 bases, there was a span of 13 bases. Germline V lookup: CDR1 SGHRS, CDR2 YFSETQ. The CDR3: CASSLTGPGTGELFF. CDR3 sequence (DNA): TGCGCCAGCAGCTTAACGGGCCCGGGGACCGGGGAGCTGTTTTTT.

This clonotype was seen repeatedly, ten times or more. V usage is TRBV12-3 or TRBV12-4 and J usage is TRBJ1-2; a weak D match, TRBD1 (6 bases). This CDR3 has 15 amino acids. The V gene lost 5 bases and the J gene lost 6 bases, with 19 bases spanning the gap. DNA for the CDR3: TGTGCCAGCAGTCGGTCTGGGGGGCGCAAGAATGGCTACACCTTC. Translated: CASSRSGGRKNGYTF.

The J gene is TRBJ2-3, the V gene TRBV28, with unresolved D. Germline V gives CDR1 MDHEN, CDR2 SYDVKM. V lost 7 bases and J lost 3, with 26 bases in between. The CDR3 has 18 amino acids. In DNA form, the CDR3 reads TGTGCCAGCAAGACATTTTGGTCGTCACGAATCTTGACAGATACGCAGTATTTT. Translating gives CASKTFWSSRILTDTQYF.

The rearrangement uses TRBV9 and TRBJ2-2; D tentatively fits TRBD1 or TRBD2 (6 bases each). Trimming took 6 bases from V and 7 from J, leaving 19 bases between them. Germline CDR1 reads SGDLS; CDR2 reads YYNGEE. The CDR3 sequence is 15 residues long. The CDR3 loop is CASTGSQGRSGELFF. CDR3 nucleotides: TGTGCCAGCACCGGCTCTCAGGGGAGGAGCGGGGAGCTGTTTTTT.